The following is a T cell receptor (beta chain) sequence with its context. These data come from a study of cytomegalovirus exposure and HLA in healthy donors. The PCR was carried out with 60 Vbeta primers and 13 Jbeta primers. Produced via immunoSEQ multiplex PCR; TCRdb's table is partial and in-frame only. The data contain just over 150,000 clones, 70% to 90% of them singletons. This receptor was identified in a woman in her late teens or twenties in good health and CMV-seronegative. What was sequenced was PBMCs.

The CDR3 DNA reads TGTGCCAGTACCCGGGACATCTGGAACACTGAAGCTTTCTTT. Translation: CASTRDIWNTEAFF. J is TRBJ1-1 and V is TRBV19, with a tentative D call TRBD1 (6 bases). The V end was cut by 7 bases, the J end by 1 base, with 13 bases between. From germline, CDR1 is LNHDA and CDR2 SQIVND (reference sequence). This CDR3 comprises 14 residues.